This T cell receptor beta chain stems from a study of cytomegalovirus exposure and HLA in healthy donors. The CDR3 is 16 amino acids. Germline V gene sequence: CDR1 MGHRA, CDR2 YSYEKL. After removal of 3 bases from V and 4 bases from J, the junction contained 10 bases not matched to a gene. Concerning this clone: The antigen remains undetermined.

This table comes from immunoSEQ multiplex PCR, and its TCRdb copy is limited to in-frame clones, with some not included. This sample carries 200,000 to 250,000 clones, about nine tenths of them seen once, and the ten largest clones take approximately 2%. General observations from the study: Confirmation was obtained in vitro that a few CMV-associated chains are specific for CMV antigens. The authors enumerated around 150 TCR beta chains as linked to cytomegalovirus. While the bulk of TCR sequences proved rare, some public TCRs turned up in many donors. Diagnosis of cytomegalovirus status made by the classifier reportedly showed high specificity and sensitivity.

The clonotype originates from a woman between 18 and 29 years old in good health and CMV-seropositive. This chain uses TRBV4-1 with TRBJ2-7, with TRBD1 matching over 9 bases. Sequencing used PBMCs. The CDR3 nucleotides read TGCGCCAGCAGCCAGACCGGGACAGGGCTCAGTTACGAGCAGTACTTC. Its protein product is CASSQTGTGLSYEQYF.